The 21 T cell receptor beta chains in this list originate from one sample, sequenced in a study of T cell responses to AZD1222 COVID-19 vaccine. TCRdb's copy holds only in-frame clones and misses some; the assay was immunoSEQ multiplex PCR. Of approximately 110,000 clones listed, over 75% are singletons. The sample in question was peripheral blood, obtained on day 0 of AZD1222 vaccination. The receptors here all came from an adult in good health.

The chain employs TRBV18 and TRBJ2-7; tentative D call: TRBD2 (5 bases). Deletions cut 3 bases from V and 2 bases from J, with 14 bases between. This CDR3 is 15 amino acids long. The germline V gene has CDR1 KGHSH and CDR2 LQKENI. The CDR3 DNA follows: TGTGCCAGCTCACCCGGCGGGTCAGCCACCTACGAGCAGTACTTC. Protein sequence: CASSPGGSATYEQYF.

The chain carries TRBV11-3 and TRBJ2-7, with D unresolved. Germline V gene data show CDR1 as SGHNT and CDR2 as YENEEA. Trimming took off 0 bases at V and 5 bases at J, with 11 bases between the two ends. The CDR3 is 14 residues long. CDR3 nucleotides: TGTGCCAGCAGCTTAGATCGTCATAGGGACGAGCAGTACTTC. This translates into CASSLDRHRDEQYF.

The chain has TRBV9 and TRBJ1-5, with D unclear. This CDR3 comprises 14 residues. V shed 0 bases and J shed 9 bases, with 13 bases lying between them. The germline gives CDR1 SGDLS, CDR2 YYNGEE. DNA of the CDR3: TGTGCCAGCAGCGTAGGGCAGGTTCATCGGCCCCAGCATTTT. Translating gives CASSVGQVHRPQHF.

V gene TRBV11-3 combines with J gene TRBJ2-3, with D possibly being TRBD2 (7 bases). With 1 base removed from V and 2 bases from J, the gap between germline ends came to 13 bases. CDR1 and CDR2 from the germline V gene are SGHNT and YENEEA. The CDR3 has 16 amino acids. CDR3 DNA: TGTGCCAGCAGCTTAGGAGGGGGGGGGCCCACAGATACGCAGTATTTT. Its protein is CASSLGGGGPTDTQYF.

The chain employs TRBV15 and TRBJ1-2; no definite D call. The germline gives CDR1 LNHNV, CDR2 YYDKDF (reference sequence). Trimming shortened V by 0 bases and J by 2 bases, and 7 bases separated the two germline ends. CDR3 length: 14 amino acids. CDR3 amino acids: CATSRDVSNYGYTF. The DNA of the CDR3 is TGTGCCACCAGCAGAGATGTGTCGAACTATGGCTACACCTTC.

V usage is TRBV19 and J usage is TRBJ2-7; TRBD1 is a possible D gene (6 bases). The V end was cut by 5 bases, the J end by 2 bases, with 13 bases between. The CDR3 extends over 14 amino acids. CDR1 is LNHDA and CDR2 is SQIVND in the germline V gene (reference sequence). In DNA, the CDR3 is TGTGCCAGTAGTGTGCAGGGGCCCCCCTACGAGCAGTACTTC. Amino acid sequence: CASSVQGPPYEQYF.

CDR3 DNA sequence: TGTGCCAGCAGTTATAGGCCTCCTCGGGCCTACGAGCAGTACTTC. It translates to CASSYRPPRAYEQYF. The chain recombines TRBV6-9 with TRBJ2-7, with D unresolved. Germline V gene data show CDR1 as MNHGY and CDR2 as SVAAGI. This CDR3 comprises 15 residues. V was cut by 2 bases and J by 2 bases, with 13 bases left in between.

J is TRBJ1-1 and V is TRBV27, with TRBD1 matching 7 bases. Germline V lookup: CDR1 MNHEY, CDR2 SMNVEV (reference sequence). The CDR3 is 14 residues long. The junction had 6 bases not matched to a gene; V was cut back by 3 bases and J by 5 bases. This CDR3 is CASSFTGDGTEAFF. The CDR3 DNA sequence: TGTGCCAGCAGTTTCACAGGGGACGGTACTGAAGCTTTCTTT.

The CDR3 region is CASSFGKGNQPQHF. CDR3 DNA: TGTGCCAGCAGTTTCGGAAAGGGCAATCAGCCCCAGCATTTT. The chain combines TRBV13 with TRBJ1-5; D is uncertain. Germline V gives CDR1 PRHDT, CDR2 FYEKMQ (reference sequence). V gave up 6 bases and J gave up 2 bases, with 11 bases separating them. The CDR3 is 14 amino acids.

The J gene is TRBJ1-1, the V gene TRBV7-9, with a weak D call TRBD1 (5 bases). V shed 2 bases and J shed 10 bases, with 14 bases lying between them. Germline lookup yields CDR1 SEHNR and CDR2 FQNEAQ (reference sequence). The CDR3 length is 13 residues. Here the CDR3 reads CASSLPQGGGAFF. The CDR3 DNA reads TGTGCCAGCAGCTTACCCCAGGGTGGTGGAGCTTTCTTT. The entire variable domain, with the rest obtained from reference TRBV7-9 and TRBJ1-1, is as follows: DTGVSQNPRHKITKRGQNVTFRCDPISEHNRLYWYRQTLGQGPEFLTYFQNEAQLEKSRLLSDRFSAERPKGSFSTLEIQRTEQGDSAMYLCASSLPQGGGAFFGQGTRLTVV.

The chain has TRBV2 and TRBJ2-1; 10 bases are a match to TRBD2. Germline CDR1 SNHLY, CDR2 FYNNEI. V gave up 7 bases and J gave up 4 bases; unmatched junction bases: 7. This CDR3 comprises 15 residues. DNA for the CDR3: TGTGCCAGCACCAAGTCTAGCGGGGGATACAATGAGCAGTTCTTC. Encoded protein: CASTKSSGGYNEQFF.

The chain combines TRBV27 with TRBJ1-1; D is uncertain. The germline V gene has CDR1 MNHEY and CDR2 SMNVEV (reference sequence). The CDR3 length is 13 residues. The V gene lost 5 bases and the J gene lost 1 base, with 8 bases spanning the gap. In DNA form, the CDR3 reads TGTGCCAGCAGTACTGCGCCGAACACTGAAGCTTTCTTT. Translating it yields CASSTAPNTEAFF.

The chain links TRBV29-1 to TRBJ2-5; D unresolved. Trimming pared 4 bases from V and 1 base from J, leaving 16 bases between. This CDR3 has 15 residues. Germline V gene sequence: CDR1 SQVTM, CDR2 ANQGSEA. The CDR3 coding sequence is TGCAGCGTTGTGGGTCTCGCCTACCGCCAAGAGACCCAGTACTTC. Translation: CSVVGLAYRQETQYF.

This CDR3 reads CASSRGDSSYEQYF. CDR3 bases: TGTGCCAGCAGCCGAGGGGACAGCTCCTACGAGCAGTACTTC. This chain connects TRBV7-8 to TRBJ2-7; 7 bases agree with TRBD1. CDR1 and CDR2 from the germline V gene are SGHVS and FQNEAQ. CDR3 length equals 14 residues. V was clipped by 5 bases and J by 0 bases; unmatched bases: 4.

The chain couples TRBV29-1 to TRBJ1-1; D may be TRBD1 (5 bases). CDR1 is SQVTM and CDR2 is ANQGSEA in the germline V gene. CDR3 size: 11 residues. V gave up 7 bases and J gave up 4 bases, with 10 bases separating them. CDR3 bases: TGCAGCGCGCGAAGGGGCACTGAAGCTTTCTTT. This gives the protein CSARRGTEAFF.

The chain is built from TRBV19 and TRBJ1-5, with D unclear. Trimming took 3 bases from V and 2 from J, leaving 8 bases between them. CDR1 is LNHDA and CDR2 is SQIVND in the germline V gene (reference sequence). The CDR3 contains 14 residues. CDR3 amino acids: CASSIQWGNQPQHF. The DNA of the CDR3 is TGTGCCAGTAGTATCCAATGGGGCAATCAGCCCCAGCATTTT. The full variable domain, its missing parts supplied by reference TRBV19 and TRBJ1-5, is DGGITQSPKYLFRKEGQNVTLSCEQNLNHDAMYWYRQDPGQGLRLIYYSQIVNDFQKGDIAEGYSVSREKKESFPLTVTSAQKNPTAFYLCASSIQWGNQPQHFGDGTRLSIL.

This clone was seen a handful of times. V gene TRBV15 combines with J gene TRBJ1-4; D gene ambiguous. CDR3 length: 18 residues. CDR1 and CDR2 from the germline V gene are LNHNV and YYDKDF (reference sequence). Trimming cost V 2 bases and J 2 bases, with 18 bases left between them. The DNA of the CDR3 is TGTGCCACCAGCAGACCCCCGCTTCCGTGGGCGACTAATGAAAAACTGTTTTTT. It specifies CATSRPPLPWATNEKLFF.

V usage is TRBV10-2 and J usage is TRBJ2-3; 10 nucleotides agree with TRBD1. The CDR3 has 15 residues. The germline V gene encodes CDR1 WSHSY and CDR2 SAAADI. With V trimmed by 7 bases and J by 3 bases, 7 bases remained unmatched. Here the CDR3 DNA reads TGCGCCAGCACTACGACAGGGGGCAGTACAGATACGCAGTATTTT. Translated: CASTTTGGSTDTQYF.

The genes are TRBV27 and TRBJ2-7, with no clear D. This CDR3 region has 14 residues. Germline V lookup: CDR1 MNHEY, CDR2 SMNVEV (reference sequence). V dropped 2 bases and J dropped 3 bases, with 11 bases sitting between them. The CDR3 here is CASSLNRAGYEQYF. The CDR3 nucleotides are TGTGCCAGCAGTTTAAATAGGGCCGGCTACGAGCAGTACTTC.

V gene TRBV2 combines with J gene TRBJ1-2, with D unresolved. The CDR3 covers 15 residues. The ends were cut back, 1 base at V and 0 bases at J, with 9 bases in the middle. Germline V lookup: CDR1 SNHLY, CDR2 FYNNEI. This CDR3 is CASSEVPLANYGYTF. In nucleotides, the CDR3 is TGTGCCAGCAGTGAAGTTCCCTTAGCTAACTATGGCTACACCTTC.

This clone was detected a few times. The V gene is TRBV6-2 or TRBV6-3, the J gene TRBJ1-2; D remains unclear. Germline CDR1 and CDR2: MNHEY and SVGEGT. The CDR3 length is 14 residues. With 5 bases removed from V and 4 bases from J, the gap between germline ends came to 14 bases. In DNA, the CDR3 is TGTGCCAGCAGTCACCGGGCCCCAATCTATGGCTACACCTTC. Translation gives CASSHRAPIYGYTF.